This entry describes one TCR beta chain. What it recognizes is unknown. These data are taken from a study of sequential checkpoint blockade in melanoma. For the study at large: Maintenance nivolumab came after either treatment sequence. TCRβ was sequenced from DNA of 75 to 95 pretreatment tumors. After nivolumab or ipilimumab alone, about two dozen patients had week-13 rebiopsies. General observations from the study: PD-L1 staining and CD8+ counts, not mutational load, tracked tumor T-cell clonality.

The CDR3 extends over 14 amino acids. Per germline, CDR1 SGHRS and CDR2 YFSETQ. V lost 3 bases and J lost 0, with 6 bases in between. Documented treatment: randomized to nivolumab then ipilimumab (arm A) or the reverse (arm B). Produced via immunoSEQ multiplex PCR; TCRdb's table is partial and in-frame only. Counted here are around 37,000 clones, 32% occurring once; the ten biggest clones make up about 1.6%. V is TRBV5-1 and J is TRBJ1-4; D gene ambiguous. Material: tumor tissue (inferred from file names), obtained from a patient given nivolumab and ipilimumab in sequence. This clonotype originated in a human donor with melanoma. The CDR3 DNA sequence: TGCGCCAGCAGCTCGGGGTCAACTAATGAAAAACTGTTTTTT. Translating it yields CASSSGSTNEKLFF.